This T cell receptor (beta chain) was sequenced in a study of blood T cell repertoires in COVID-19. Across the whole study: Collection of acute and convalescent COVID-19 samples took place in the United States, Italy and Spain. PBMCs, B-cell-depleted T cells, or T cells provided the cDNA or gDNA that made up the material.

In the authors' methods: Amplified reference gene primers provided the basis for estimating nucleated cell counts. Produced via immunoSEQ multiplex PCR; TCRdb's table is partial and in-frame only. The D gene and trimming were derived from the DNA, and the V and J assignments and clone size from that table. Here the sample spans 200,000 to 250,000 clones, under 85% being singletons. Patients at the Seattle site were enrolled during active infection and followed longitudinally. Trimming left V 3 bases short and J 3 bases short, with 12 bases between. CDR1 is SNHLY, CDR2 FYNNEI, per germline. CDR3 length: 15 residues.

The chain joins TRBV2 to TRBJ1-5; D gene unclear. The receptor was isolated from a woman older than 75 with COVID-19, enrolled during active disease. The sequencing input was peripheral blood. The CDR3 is CASSDWERDNQPQHF. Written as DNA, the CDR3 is TGTGCCAGCAGTGATTGGGAGAGGGACAATCAGCCCCAGCATTTT.